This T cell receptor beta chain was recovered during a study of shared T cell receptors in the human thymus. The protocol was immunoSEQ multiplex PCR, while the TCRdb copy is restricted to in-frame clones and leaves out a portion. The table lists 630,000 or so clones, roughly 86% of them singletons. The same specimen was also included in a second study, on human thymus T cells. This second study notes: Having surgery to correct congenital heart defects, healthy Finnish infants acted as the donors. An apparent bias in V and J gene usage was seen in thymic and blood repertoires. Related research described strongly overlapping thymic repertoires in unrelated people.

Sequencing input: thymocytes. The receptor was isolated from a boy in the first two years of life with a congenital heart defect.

The CDR3 is CASSYPGPHPQYF. CDR3 coding DNA: TGTGCCAGCAGTTACCCAGGGCCCCACCCGCAGTATTTT. V gene TRBV6-5 combines with J gene TRBJ2-3; tentatively, D is TRBD1 (5 bases). V was trimmed by 2 bases and J by 10 bases, leaving 13 bases between them. The germline V gene has CDR1 MNHEY and CDR2 SVGAGI. The length of the CDR3 is 13 residues.